This T cell receptor beta chain originates from a study of T cells in Graves' hyperthyroidism and ophthalmopathy. The TCR beta CDR3 regions underwent amplification using RNA transcripts as the source. With the HTBI primer set, the TCR CDR3 went through a first round of RT-PCR. TCRdb analysed the multiplex PCR reads with MiXCR anew, one entry per CDR3 protein. The repertoire has about 590,000 distinct CDR3 sequences, 13% to 15% of them found once; the top ten carry roughly 6.9%. Ophthalmopathy cases scored 3 or more on the Clinical Activity Score and 4 or more on NOSPECS grade, with duration below 3 months. The study excluded patients with uncontrolled infection, other autoimmune disease, pregnancy or lactation. This CDR3 region has 14 residues. V dropped 3 bases and J dropped 7; count of bases not matched to a gene: 9. Germline CDR1 DFQATT, CDR2 SNEGSKA (reference sequence).

The J gene is TRBJ1-5, the V gene TRBV20-1; 7 bases are a match to TRBD1. The specimen was blood. This sequence originates from a woman aged 18-30 years with Graves' ophthalmopathy. The CDR3, as DNA: TGCAGTGCTAGGACTCCAGGGGGTGGCCAGCCCCAGCATTTT. It encodes CSARTPGGGQPQHF.